One sample yielded the 15 T cell receptor beta chains listed below, sequenced in a study of blood T cell repertoires in COVID-19 (dated by TCRdb to about 2020). To prepare the library, the immunoSEQ multiplex PCR assay was applied. This is the immuneACCESS table as TCRdb keeps it, with only in-frame sequences that have V and J called. A part of the clones is gone; compared with another copy, unresolved V genes explain less than half, and the rest is unexplained. Recorded for this sample are about 250,000 clones; approximately 83% of them occurred a single time. 3.4% of the sample is in the top ten clones. The sequenced sample was PBMCs or T cells enriched from blood (not recorded which). These receptors were obtained from a middle-aged man who had recovered from COVID-19.

The count of this clone is one. This rearrangement joins TRBV7-2 to TRBJ2-7, with TRBD1 matching over 8 bases. After removal of 4 bases from V and 5 bases from J, the junction contained 10 bases not matched to a gene. The CDR3 has 15 residues. Germline V CDR1 and CDR2: SGHTA, FQGNSA. The DNA of the CDR3 is TGTGCCAGCAGCTGGTCCCAGGGGGCGTTACACGAGCAGTACTTC. Translation: CASSWSQGALHEQYF.

The rearrangement links TRBV18 to TRBJ1-5, with D possibly matching TRBD1 (6 bases). The germline V and J ends were trimmed by 3 bases and 6 bases, with 9 bases remaining between them. CDR1 and CDR2 from the germline V gene are KGHSH and LQKENI. This CDR3 contains 13 residues. The CDR3 DNA sequence: TGTGCCAGCTCACCGGGACATAGTCAGCCCCAGCATTTT. Its protein is CASSPGHSQPQHF.

The V and J genes are TRBV6-1 and TRBJ1-3, with D tentatively TRBD1 (6 bases). The CDR3 totals 13 residues. The ends were cut back, 2 bases at V and 8 bases at J, with 10 bases in the middle. Germline V gives CDR1 MNHNS, CDR2 SASEGT. Written as DNA, the CDR3 is TGTGCCAGCAGTGAAACAGGGCAAGACACCATATATTTT. Protein product: CASSETGQDTIYF.

V and J are TRBV5-1 and TRBJ1-5, with unresolved D. The V gene's germline CDR1 is SGHRS and CDR2 YFSETQ. V was clipped by 4 bases and J by 7 bases, with 12 bases between them. The CDR3 is 13 residues long. CDR3 nucleotides: TGCGCCAGCAGCCCCTACCCTGAGCAGCCCCAGCATTTT. Translation: CASSPYPEQPQHF.

The chain employs TRBV9 and TRBJ1-3, with no clear D. The CDR3 is 14 residues long. V lost 0 bases and J lost 0, with 4 bases in between. Germline lookup yields CDR1 SGDLS and CDR2 YYNGEE. The CDR3 reads CASSVGSSGNTIYF. The CDR3 DNA follows: TGTGCCAGCAGCGTAGGGAGCTCTGGAAACACCATATATTTT.

The CDR3 spells CASSRVTYEQYF. The CDR3 DNA is TGTGCCAGCTCACGAGTTACCTACGAGCAGTACTTC. The genes are TRBV18 and TRBJ2-7; no clear D gene. Germline assignment: CDR1 KGHSH and CDR2 LQKENI. The CDR3 has 12 amino acids. The V gene lost 4 bases and the J gene lost 2 bases, with 6 bases spanning the gap.

This chain uses TRBV28 with TRBJ2-7, with TRBD1 identical over 7 bases. V shed 5 bases and J 4 bases; nucleotides not matched to a gene: 8. The CDR3 length is 14 residues. In germline, CDR1 is MDHEN, CDR2 SYDVKM. This chain's CDR3 is CASSRGQRLYEQYF. The DNA for the CDR3 is TGTGCCAGCAGTAGGGGGCAGAGATTATACGAGCAGTACTTC.

The chain links TRBV19 to TRBJ2-5; possibly TRBD1 for D (6 bases). In germline, CDR1 is LNHDA, CDR2 SQIVND (reference sequence). The CDR3 is made up of 13 amino acids. The V and J ends lost 6 bases and 3 bases respectively, with 11 bases between them. In DNA form, the CDR3 reads TGTGCCAGTAGCGCACAGGGAGAAGAGACCCAGTACTTC. Protein sequence: CASSAQGEETQYF. The variable domain in full, with the rest retrieved from reference TRBV19 and TRBJ2-5, is DGGITQSPKYLFRKEGQNVTLSCEQNLNHDAMYWYRQDPGQGLRLIYYSQIVNDFQKGDIAEGYSVSREKKESFPLTVTSAQKNPTAFYLCASSAQGEETQYFGPGTRLLVL.

In this sample, this clone turned up a few times. The chain combines TRBV5-1 with TRBJ2-3; TRBD2 agrees at 7 bases. After removal of 6 bases from V and 2 bases from J, the junction contained 9 bases not matched to a gene. This CDR3 region has 15 residues. In germline, CDR1 is SGHRS, CDR2 YFSETQ. CDR3 region: CASTWAGANTDTQYF. CDR3 sequence (DNA): TGCGCCAGCACCTGGGCGGGAGCTAACACAGATACGCAGTATTTT. Filled out from reference TRBV5-1 and TRBJ2-3, the complete variable domain reads KAGVTQTPRYLIKTRGQQVTLSCSPISGHRSVSWYQQTPGQGLQFLFEYFSETQRNKGNFPGRFSGRQFSNSRSEMNVSTLELGDSALYLCASTWAGANTDTQYFGPGTRLTVL.

The rearrangement joins TRBV7-9 to TRBJ2-7; 10 nucleotides align to TRBD1. Germline V gives CDR1 SEHNR, CDR2 FQNEAQ (reference sequence). The CDR3 extends over 15 amino acids. V lost 4 bases to trimming and J lost 5 bases; unmatched junction nucleotides: 8. The CDR3 loop is CASSSWDRGIHEQYF. The CDR3 DNA reads as TGTGCCAGCAGCTCTTGGGACAGGGGTATCCACGAGCAGTACTTC. Looking up the rest from reference TRBV7-9 and TRBJ2-7 gives the full variable domain: DTGVSQNPRHKITKRGQNVTFRCDPISEHNRLYWYRQTLGQGPEFLTYFQNEAQLEKSRLLSDRFSAERPKGSFSTLEIQRTEQGDSAMYLCASSSWDRGIHEQYFGPGTRLTVT.

Turning to this clone: The same CDR3 arises from other DNA sequences in this sample as well. The genes are TRBV7-2 and TRBJ1-5, with TRBD1 matching 9 bases. Germline trimming cut 5 bases from V and 3 bases from J; bases unmatched to any gene: 2. This CDR3 has 14 residues. CDR1 is SGHTA and CDR2 is FQGNSA in the germline V gene. The DNA of the CDR3 is TGTGCCAGCAGCCGGGACAGGGTCAATCAGCCCCAGCATTTT. It yields the protein CASSRDRVNQPQHF.

The V call is TRBV21-1, the J call TRBJ1-1; the table assigns TRBD1, which was not confirmed against the DNA. TRBV21-1 is noted as a pseudogene. This CDR3 has 15 residues. CDR3 nucleotide sequence: TGTGCCAGCAGCAAAGGTAGTCTGTTGGACAGGAGGGCTTTCTTT. Amino acids: CASSKGSLLDRRAFF.

The chain links TRBV19 to TRBJ1-3; 8 bases match TRBD1. CDR3 length: 17 residues. The germline V gene has CDR1 LNHDA and CDR2 SQIVND (reference sequence). V lost 5 bases and J lost 0; bases outside the gene matches: 9. CDR3 in amino acids: CASSATTGVSSGNTIYF. The CDR3 coding sequence is TGTGCCAGTAGTGCAACGACAGGGGTCTCCTCTGGAAACACCATATATTTT.

This clone was detected once. The chain combines TRBV4-1 with TRBJ2-7; TRBD1 matches at 7 bases. CDR1 and CDR2 from the germline V gene are MGHRA and YSYEKL. The CDR3 has 16 amino acids. Trimming cost V 1 base and J 4 bases; bases outside gene matches: 10. DNA for the CDR3: TGCGCCAGCAGCCAAGCGGGTGGAAGGGGGCCATACGAGCAGTACTTC. Translating gives CASSQAGGRGPYEQYF.

The DNA for the CDR3 is TGTGCCAGCAGTGAGGCCCTCCACAATGAGCAGTTCTTC. It encodes CASSEALHNEQFF. The rearrangement joins TRBV6-4 to TRBJ2-1; no reliable D call. Germline CDR1 and CDR2: MRHNA and SNTAGT. V lost 3 bases, J lost 5 bases, and 8 bases lay in between. The CDR3 runs to 13 residues.